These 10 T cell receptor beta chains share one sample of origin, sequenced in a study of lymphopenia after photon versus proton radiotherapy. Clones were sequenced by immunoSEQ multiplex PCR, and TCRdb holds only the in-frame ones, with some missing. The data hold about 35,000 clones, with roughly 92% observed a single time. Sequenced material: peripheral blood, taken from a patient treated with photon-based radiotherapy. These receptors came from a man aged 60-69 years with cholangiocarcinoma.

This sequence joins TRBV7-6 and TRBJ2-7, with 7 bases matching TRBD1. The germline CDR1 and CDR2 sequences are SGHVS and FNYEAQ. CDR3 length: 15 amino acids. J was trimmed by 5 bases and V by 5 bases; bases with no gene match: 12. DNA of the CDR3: TGTGCCAGCAGCCCCTCCGACAGGGAAGTCGACGAGCAGTACTTC. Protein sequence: CASSPSDREVDEQYF.

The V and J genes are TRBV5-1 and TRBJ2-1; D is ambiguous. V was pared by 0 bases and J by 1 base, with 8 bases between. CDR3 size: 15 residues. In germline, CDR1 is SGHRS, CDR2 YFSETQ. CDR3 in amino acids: CASSLGQLSYNEQFF. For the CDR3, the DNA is TGCGCCAGCAGCTTGGGGCAGCTGTCCTACAATGAGCAGTTCTTC.

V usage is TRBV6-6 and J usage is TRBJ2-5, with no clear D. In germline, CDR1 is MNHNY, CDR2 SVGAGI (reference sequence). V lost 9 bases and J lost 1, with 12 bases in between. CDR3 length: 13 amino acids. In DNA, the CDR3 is TGTGCCAGTCGCGGAGCCCTCCAAGAGACCCAGTACTTC. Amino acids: CASRGALQETQYF.

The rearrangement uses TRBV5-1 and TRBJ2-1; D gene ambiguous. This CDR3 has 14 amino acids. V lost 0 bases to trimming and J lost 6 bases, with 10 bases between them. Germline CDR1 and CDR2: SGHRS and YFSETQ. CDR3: CASSLGLWGNEQFF. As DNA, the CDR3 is TGCGCCAGCAGCTTGGGACTGTGGGGCAATGAGCAGTTCTTC.

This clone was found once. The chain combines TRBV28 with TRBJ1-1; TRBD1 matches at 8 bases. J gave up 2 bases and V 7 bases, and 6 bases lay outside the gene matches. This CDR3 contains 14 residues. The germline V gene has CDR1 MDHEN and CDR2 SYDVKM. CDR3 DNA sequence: TGTGCCAGCATCCCACAGGGGGAAAACACTGAAGCTTTCTTT. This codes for CASIPQGENTEAFF.

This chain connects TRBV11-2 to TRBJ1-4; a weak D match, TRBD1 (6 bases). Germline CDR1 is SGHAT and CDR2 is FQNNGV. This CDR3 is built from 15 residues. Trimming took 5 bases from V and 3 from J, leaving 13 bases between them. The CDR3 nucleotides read TGTGCCAGCAGCCGACTGACAGGATCTAATGAAAAACTGTTTTTT. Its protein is CASSRLTGSNEKLFF.

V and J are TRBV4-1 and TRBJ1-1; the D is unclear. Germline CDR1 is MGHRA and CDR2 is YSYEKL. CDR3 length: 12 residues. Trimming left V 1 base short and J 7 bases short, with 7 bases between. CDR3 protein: CASSQALGEAFF. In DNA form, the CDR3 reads TGCGCCAGCAGCCAAGCCCTCGGTGAAGCTTTCTTT.

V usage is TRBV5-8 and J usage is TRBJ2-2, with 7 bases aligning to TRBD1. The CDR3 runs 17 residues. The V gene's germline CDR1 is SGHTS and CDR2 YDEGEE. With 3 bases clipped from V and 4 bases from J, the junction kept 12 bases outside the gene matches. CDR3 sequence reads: CASSWGPGDRITGELFF. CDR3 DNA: TGTGCCAGCAGCTGGGGACCCGGGGACAGAATCACCGGGGAGCTGTTTTTT. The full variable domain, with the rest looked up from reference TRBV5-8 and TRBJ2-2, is EAGVTQSPTHLIKTRGQQATLRCSPISGHTSVYWYQQALGLGLQFLLWYDEGEERNRGNFPPRFSGRQFPNYSSELNVNALELEDSALYLCASSWGPGDRITGELFFGEGSRLTVL.

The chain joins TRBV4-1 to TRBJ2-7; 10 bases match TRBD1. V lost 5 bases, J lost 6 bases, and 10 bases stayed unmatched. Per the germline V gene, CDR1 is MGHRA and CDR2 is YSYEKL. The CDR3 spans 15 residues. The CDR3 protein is CASSDLGDRGREQYF. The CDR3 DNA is TGCGCCAGCAGCGACTTGGGAGACAGGGGGCGCGAGCAGTACTTC.

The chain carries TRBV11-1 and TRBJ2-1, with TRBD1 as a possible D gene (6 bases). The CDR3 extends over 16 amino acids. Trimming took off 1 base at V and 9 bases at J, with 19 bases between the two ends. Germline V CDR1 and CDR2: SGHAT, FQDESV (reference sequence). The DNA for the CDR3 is TGTGCCAGCAGCTTAGGACGGGACAAGGGATTGATTGAGCAGTTCTTC. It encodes CASSLGRDKGLIEQFF.